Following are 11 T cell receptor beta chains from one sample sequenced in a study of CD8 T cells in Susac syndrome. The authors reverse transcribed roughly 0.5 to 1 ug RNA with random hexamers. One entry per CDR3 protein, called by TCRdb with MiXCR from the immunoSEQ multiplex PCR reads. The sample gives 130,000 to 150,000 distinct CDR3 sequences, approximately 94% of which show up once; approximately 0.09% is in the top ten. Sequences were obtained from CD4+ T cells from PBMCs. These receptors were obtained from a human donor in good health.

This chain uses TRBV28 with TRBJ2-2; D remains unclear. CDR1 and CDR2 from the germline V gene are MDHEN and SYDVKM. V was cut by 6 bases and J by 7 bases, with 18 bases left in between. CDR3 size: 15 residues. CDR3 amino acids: CASRSPVGSGGELFF. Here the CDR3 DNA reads TGTGCCAGCAGATCTCCTGTAGGGTCTGGCGGGGAGCTGTTTTTT.

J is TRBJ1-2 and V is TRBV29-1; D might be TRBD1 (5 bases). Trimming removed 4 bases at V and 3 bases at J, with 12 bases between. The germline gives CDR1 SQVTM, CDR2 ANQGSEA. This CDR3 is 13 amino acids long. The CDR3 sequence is CSVAPQGDYGYTF. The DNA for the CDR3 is TGCAGCGTTGCCCCCCAGGGTGACTATGGCTACACCTTC.

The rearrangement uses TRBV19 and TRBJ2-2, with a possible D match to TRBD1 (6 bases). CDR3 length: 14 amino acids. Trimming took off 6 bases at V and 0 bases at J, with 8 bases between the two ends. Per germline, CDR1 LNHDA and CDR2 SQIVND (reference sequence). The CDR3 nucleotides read TGTGCCAGTAGGGACAGAACGAACACCGGGGAGCTGTTTTTT. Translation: CASRDRTNTGELFF.

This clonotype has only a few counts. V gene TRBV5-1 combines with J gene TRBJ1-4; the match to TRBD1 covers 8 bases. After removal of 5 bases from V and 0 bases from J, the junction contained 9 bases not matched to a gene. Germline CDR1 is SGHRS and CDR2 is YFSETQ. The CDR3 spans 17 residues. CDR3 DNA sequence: TGCGCCAGCAGATCCGGGACAGGCTTATCAACTAATGAAAAACTGTTTTTT. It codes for CASRSGTGLSTNEKLFF.

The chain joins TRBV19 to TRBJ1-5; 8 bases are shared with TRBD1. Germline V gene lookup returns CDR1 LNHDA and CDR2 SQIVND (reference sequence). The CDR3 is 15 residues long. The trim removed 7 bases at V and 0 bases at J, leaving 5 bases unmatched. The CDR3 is CASKRQGSSNQPQHF. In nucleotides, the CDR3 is TGTGCCAGTAAAAGACAGGGGAGTAGCAATCAGCCCCAGCATTTT.

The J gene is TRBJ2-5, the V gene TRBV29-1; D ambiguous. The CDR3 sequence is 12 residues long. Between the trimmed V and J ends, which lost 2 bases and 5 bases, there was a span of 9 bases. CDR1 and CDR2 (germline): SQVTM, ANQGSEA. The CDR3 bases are TGCAGCGTTGAACAGCTCCGGGAGACCCAGTACTTC. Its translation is CSVEQLRETQYF.

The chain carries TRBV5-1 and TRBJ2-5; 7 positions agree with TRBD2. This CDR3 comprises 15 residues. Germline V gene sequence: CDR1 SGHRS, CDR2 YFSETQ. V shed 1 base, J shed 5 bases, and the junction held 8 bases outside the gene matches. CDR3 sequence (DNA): TGCGCCAGCAGCTTGAGGCGGGAGAGGAGGGAGACCCAGTACTTC. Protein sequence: CASSLRRERRETQYF.

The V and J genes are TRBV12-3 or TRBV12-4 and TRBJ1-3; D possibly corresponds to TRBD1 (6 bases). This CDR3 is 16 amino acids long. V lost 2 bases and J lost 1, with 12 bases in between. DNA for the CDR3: TGTGCCAGCAGTTTAACGGGGGGCTTGTCTGGAAACACCATATATTTT. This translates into CASSLTGGLSGNTIYF.

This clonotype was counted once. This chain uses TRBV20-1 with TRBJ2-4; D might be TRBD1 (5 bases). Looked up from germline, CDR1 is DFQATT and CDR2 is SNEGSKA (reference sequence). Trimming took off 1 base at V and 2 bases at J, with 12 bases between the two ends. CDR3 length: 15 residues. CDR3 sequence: CSARGQGITKNIQYF. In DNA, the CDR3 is TGCAGTGCTAGAGGCCAGGGTATTACCAAAAACATTCAGTACTTC.

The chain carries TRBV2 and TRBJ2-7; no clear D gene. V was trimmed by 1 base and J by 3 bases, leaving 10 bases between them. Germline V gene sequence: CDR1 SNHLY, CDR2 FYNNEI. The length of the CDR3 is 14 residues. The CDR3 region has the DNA TGTGCCAGCAGTGAAGGACTTCCCGACTACGAGCAGTACTTC. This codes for CASSEGLPDYEQYF. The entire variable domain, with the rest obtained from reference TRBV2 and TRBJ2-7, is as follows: EPEVTQTPSHQVTQMGQEVILRCVPISNHLYFYWYRQILGQKVEFLVSFYNNEISEKSEIFDDQFSVERPDGSNFTLKIRSTKLEDSAMYFCASSEGLPDYEQYFGPGTRLTVT.

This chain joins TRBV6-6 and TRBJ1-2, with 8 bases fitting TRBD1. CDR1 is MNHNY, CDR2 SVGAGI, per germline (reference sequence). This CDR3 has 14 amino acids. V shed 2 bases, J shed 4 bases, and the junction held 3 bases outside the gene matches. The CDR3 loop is CASSYGTGGYGYTF. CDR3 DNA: TGTGCCAGCAGTTACGGTACAGGGGGCTATGGCTACACCTTC.